A single TCR beta chain is shown here with its context. Its antigen is not yet known. No base quality values were provided; no much bigger clone lies one nucleotide off. This sample is drawn from a study of OX40 agonist ivuxolimab in advanced cancers. Regarding the complete study: Ivuxolimab was a fully human IgG2 agonistic monoclonal antibody targeting the costimulatory receptor OX40 (CD134). Intravenous ivuxolimab was administered to patients every 2 weeks at six dose levels: 0.01, 0.1, 0.3, 1.5, 3 and 10 mg/kg. Of the 50 to 55 patients in dose escalation, around 20 had hepatocellular carcinoma, roughly 15 had melanoma, 9 had renal cell carcinoma and 9 had head and neck cancer. In the dose-escalation cohort, 82.7% of patients were male, and the mean age was roughly 60 years, with a range of roughly 20 to 79. Prior anti-PD-1, anti-PD-L1 or anti-CTLA-4 therapy was permitted, and 40% to 50% of dose-escalation patients had received checkpoint inhibitors. Three dose-escalation patients achieved partial responses, one with hepatocellular carcinoma and two with cutaneous melanoma. Peripheral TCRbeta sequencing aimed to test whether ivuxolimab altered TCR sequence diversity and caused clonal T-cell expansion. The paper describes the monotherapy dose-escalation part (N ≈ 52 patients) of the phase I trial of ivuxolimab.

Genomic DNA was extracted from sorted cells for sequencing of the TCRbeta CDR3 region. The immunoSEQ Assay was used to sequence the TCRbeta CDR3 regions. TCRdb re-hosts the immuneACCESS table, in-frame sequences only. Its copies lack some clones; in the studies checked, an unresolved V gene accounts for under half of them, and the cause for the rest is not known. The sample table lists tens of thousands of clones, 85% to 90% of them with a count of one. The ten largest account for approximately 1% of the sample. Study-level results and caveats: At doses of 0.1 to 3.0 mg/kg, clonal expansion of both CD4+ and CD8+ blood T cells was observed from baseline to week 6. Antigen specificity was not determined for the clonally expanded peripheral T cells. In partial responders in the 0.1-3.0 mg/kg groups, normalized peripheral clonal expansion was found to be among the lowest, especially among CD8+ T cells. Low levels of normalized T-cell clonal expansion were also seen in some patients who did not respond. After ivuxolimab, more expanded clones were found on average in CD8+ T cells than in CD4+ T cells.

The CDR3 runs 13 residues from the cysteine to the phenylalanine. This entry keeps only the CDR3 DNA: 39 bases, framed from base 1. For CDR1 and CDR2, the germline V gene lists SGHDT and YYEEEE. V is reduced by 0 bases and J by 8 bases, leaving a spacing of 11 bases between them. The trial excluded patients who had a history of autoimmune disease or were on systemic immunosuppression. Peripheral blood for TCR sequencing was collected from all dose cohorts at baseline, on cycle 4 day 1, and on cycle 7 day 1. The samples were taken from a phase I, first-in-human, multicenter, open-label dose-escalation trial of ivuxolimab. Adults with locally advanced or metastatic melanoma, renal cell, hepatocellular, or head and neck squamous cell carcinoma were enrolled in the trial. Before TCR sequencing, CD4+ and CD8+ T cells were separately sorted from peripheral blood.

This receptor chain uses TRBV5-6 and TRBJ1-2; possibly the D gene is TRBD1, per 5 matching bases. The sequenced sample was CD4+ or CD8+ T cells sorted from blood, obtained in a trial of the OX40 agonist ivuxolimab. The clonotype originates from an adult with an advanced solid tumor such as melanoma, head and neck, liver or kidney cancer. At the DNA level, the sequence is TGTGCCAGCAGCTTGGCCGTCGGACACGGCTACACCTTC. Its protein reads: CASSLAVGHGYTF. Outside the CDR3, residues come from the reference TRBV5-6 and TRBJ1-2 proteins, so the full variable domain is: DAGVTQSPTHLIKTRGQQVTLRCSPKSGHDTVSWYQQALGQGPQFIFQYYEEEERQRGNFPDRFSGHQFPNYSSELNVNALLLGDSALYLCASSLAVGHGYTFGSGTRLTVV.